The source of this T cell receptor (beta chain) is a study of control samples from healthy donors and cancer patients. Sequencing used immunoSEQ multiplex PCR; TCRdb keeps in-frame clones, though not all of them. The table shows 90,000 to 150,000 clones, with approximately 90% occurring only once. The length of the CDR3 is 13 residues. Trimming left V 0 bases short and J 3 bases short, with 6 bases between. From germline, CDR1 is SGDLS and CDR2 YYNGEE. V and J are TRBV9 and TRBJ1-2; weak D call: TRBD1 (5 bases). Sequences were obtained from blood. This sequence originates from a woman aged 18 to 35 in good health. The CDR3 loop reads CASSVGRDYGYTF. CDR3 DNA sequence: TGTGCCAGCAGCGTAGGCAGGGACTATGGCTACACCTTC.